This TCR beta chain was captured by sequencing in a study of spatial heterogeneity in lung cancer. Time point defined: sample taken at primary tumor resection. Samples were donated by 72 untreated early-stage non-small cell lung cancer patients. By proportion, this clonotype is medium-sized. Individual TCR cDNA molecules each bore their own unique molecular identifier. MiXCR, applied by TCRdb to the 5' RACE reads, yields one record per CDR3 protein. Among about 5,000 distinct CDR3 sequences listed, 2.5% to 3% were seen once. V shed 5 bases, J shed 7 bases, and the junction held 7 bases outside the gene matches. The CDR3 totals 15 residues. Germline V lookup: CDR1 MNHEY, CDR2 SMNVEV (reference sequence).

The starting material was normal lung tissue next to the tumor, obtained at surgery. The receptor comes from a male donor with early-stage non-small cell lung cancer. V is TRBV27 and J is TRBJ1-6; the match to TRBD1 covers 8 bases. CDR3 sequence: CASSLGQGINSPLHF. The CDR3 DNA is TGTGCCAGCAGTCTTGGACAGGGAATAAATTCACCCCTCCACTTT.